This T cell receptor (beta chain) comes out of a study of beta chain features in type 1 diabetes. Expressed TCRB transcripts were sequenced because the entire RNA isolate underwent reverse transcription. Samples of naive, central memory and regulatory T cells yielded a mean of around 3.8 million reads. The assay was immunoSEQ multiplex PCR, and TCRdb's table has in-frame clones only and misses some. The sample lists hundreds of thousands of clones; 15% to 18% were seen once. The origin of this receptor is a man between 18 and 29 years old in good health. Input material: naive CD4+ T cells from blood.

CDR3 coding DNA: TGTGCCAGCAGTAGACAGGATCCAAGCAATCAGCCCCAGCATTTT. Translating gives CASSRQDPSNQPQHF. This rearrangement joins TRBV2 to TRBJ1-5; a possible D gene is TRBD1 (6 bases). Looked up from germline, CDR1 is SNHLY and CDR2 is FYNNEI. The CDR3 is 15 residues long. The V end lost 5 bases, the J end lost 1 base, and 12 bases lay between the germline ends.